The entry below gives a single TCR beta chain sequence along with its context. Its antigen remains unidentified. The V gene's germline CDR1 is MNHEY and CDR2 SVGAGI. Germline trimming cut 5 bases from V and 5 bases from J; bases unmatched to any gene: 10. The CDR3 runs to 15 residues. The sample belongs to a study of T-cell memory formation after mild COVID-19. Study overall: Largely, the TCR clusters proved donor specific. Study-wide results and limits: For contracting clones, CD4+ ones sat mainly in CM and EM, CD8+ in EMRA. Clonal second-wave expansions that peaked on day 37 had unconfirmed SARS-CoV-2 specificity.

The TCR alpha and TCR beta cDNA libraries, bearing sample barcodes and UMIs, were generated by 5'RACE using constant-segment primers. TCRdb analysed the 5' RACE reads with MiXCR anew, one entry per CDR3 protein. The data show 250,000 to 300,000 distinct CDR3 sequences, roughly 17% seen once. The sequencing sample was made of PBMCs or a T cell subset sorted from them (not recorded which). This sequence originates from a young man who had mild COVID-19 (a few samples of this study predate the infection). Cell type and time point are not known. The rearrangement joins TRBV6-5 to TRBJ1-1, with 8 bases matching TRBD1. For the CDR3, the DNA is TGTGCCAGCAGTCCAACGACAGGGGTCCAGACTGAAGCTTTCTTT. Translated: CASSPTTGVQTEAFF.